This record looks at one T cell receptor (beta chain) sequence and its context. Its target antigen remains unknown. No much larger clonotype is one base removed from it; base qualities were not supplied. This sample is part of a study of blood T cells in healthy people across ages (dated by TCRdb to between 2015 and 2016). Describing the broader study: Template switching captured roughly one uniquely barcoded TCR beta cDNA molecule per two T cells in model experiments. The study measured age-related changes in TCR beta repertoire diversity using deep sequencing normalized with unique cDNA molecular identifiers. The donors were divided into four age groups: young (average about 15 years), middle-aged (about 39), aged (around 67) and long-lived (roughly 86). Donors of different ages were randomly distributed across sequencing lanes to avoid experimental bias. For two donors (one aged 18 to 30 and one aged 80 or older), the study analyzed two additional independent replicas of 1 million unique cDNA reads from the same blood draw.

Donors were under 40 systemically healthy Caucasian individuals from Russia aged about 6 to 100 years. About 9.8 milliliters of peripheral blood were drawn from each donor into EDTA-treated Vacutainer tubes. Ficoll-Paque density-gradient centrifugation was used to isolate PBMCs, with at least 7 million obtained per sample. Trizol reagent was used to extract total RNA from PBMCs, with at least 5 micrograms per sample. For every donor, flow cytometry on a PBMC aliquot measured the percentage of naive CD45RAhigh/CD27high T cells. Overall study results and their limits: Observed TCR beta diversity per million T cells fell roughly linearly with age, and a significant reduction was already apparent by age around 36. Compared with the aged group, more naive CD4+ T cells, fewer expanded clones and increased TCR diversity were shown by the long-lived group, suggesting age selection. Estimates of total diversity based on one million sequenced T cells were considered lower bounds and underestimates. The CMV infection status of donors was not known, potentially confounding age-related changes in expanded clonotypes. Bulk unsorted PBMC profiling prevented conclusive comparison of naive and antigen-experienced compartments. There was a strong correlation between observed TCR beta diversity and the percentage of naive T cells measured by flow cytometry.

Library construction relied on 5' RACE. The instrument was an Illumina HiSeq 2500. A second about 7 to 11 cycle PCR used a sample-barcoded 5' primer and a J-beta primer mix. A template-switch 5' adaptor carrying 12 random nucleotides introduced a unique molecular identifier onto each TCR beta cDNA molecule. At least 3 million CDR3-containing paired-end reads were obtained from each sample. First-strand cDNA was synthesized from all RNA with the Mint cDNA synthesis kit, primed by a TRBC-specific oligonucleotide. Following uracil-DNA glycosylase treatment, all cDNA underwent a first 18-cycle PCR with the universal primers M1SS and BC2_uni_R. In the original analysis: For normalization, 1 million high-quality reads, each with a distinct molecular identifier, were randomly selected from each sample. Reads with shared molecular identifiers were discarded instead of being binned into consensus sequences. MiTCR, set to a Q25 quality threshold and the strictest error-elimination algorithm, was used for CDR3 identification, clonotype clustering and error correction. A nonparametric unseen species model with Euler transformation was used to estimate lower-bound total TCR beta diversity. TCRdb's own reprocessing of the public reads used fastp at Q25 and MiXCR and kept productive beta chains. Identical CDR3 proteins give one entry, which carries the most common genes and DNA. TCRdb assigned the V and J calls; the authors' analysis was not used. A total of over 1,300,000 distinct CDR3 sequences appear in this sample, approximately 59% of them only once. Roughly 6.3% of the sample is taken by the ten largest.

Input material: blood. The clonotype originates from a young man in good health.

CDR3 loop: CASSFGGGAVEQFF. In nucleotide form, the sequence is TGTGCCAGCAGCTTTGGCGGGGGGGCAGTCGAGCAGTTCTTC. The chain uses TRBV7-9 and TRBJ2-1; TRBD2 lines up with 9 middle nucleotides. The CDR3 sequence holds 14 residues, the cysteine and phenylalanine included. Only the CDR3 region is kept as DNA, spanning 42 bases read in frame from base 1. Here V drops 3 bases and J drops 10 bases, and the junction holds 7 bases not matched to any gene. CDR1 SEHNR and CDR2 FQNEAQ were looked up in the germline V gene (reference sequence).